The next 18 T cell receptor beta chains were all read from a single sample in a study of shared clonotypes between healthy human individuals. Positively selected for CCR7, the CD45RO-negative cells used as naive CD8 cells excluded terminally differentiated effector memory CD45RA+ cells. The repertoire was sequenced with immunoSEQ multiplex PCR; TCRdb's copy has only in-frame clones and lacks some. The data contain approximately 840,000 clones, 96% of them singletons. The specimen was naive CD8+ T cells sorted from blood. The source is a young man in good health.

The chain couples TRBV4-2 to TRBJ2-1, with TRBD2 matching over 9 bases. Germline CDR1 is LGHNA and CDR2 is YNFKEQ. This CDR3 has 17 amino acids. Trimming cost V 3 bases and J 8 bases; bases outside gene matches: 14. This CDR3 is CASSQRPPAGGSDEQFF. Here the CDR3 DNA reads TGTGCCAGCAGCCAGCGGCCCCCAGCGGGGGGCTCGGATGAGCAGTTCTTC.

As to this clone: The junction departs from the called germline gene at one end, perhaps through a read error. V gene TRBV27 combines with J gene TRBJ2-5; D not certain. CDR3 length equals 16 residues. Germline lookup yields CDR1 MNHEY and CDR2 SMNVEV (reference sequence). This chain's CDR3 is CVSSVALAGNQETQYF. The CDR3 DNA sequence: TGTGTCAGCAGTGTGGCCTTGGCAGGAAACCAAGAGACCCAGTACTTC.

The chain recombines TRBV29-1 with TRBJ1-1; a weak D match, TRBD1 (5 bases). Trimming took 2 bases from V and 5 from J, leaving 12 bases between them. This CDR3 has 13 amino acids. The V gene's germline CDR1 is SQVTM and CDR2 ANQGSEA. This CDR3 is CSVEPTEGTEAFF. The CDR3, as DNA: TGCAGCGTTGAACCGACAGAGGGGACTGAAGCTTTCTTT.

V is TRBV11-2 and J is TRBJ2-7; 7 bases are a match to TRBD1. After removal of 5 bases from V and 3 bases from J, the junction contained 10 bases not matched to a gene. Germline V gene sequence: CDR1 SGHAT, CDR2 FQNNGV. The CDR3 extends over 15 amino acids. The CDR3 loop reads CASSTTPDRFYEQYF. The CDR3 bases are TGTGCCAGCAGCACAACCCCGGACAGGTTCTACGAGCAGTACTTC.

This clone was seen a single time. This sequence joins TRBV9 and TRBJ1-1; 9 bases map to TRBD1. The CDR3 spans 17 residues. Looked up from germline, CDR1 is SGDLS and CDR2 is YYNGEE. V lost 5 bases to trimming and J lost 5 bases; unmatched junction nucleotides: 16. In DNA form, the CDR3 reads TGTGCCAGCAGTACAACATTTACGGACAGGGGAAGGACTGAAGCTTTCTTT. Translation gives CASSTTFTDRGRTEAFF. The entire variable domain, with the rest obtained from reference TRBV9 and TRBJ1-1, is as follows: DSGVTQTPKHLITATGQRVTLRCSPRSGDLSVYWYQQSLDQGLQFLIQYYNGEERAKGNILERFSAQQFPDLHSELNLSSLELGDSALYFCASSTTFTDRGRTEAFFGQGTRLTVV.

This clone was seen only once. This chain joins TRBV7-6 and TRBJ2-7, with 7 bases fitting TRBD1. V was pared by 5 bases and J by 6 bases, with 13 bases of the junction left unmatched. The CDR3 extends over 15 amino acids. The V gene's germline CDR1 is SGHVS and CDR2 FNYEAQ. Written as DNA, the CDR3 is TGTGCCAGCAGCCGGGGACAGTCGAACCCAAGCGAGCAGTACTTC. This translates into CASSRGQSNPSEQYF.

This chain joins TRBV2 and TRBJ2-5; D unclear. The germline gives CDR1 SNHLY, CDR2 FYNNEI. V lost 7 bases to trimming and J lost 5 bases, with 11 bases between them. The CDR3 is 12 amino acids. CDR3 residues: CASIPDGETQYF. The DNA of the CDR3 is TGTGCCAGCATCCCGGACGGCGAGACCCAGTACTTC.

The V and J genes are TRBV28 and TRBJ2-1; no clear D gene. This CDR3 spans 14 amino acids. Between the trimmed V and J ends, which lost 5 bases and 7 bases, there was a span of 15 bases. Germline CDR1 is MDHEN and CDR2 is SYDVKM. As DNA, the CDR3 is TGTGCCAGCAGTGGCGGTCGGTTAGGTAATGAGCAGTTCTTC. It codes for CASSGGRLGNEQFF. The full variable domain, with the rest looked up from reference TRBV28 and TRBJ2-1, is DVKVTQSSRYLVKRTGEKVFLECVQDMDHENMFWYRQDPGLGLRLIYFSYDVKMKEKGDIPEGYSVSREKKERFSLILESASTNQTSMYLCASSGGRLGNEQFFGPGTRLTVL.

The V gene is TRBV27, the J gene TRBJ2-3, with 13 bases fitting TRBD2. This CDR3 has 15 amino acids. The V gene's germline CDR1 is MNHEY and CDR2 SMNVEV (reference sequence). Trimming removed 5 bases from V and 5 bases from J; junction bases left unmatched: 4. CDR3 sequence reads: CASSPGLAGEDTQYF. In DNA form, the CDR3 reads TGTGCCAGCAGTCCCGGACTAGCGGGAGAAGATACGCAGTATTTT.

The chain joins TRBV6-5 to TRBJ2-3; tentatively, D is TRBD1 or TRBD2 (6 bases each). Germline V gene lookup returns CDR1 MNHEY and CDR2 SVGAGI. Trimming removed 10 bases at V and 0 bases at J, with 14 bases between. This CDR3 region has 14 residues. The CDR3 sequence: CATGGGSSTDTQYF. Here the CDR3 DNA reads TGTGCCACCGGAGGGGGGTCTAGCACAGATACGCAGTATTTT.

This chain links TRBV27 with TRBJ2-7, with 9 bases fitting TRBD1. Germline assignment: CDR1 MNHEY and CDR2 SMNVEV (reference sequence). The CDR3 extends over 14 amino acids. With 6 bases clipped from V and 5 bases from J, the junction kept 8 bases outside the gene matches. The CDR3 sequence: CASSPGQGFHEQYF. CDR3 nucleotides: TGTGCCAGCAGCCCGGGACAGGGTTTCCACGAGCAGTACTTC.

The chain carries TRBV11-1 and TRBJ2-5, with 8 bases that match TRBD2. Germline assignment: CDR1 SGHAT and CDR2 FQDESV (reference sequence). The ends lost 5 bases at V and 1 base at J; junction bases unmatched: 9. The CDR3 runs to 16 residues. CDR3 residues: CASSTWTSRTQETQYF. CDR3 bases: TGTGCCAGCAGCACATGGACTAGCAGAACCCAAGAGACCCAGTACTTC.

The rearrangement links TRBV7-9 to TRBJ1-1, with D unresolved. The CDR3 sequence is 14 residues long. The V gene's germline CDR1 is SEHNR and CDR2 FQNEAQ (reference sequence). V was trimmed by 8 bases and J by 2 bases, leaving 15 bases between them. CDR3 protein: CASSIKGYNTEAFF. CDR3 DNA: TGTGCCAGCTCTATTAAGGGTTACAACACTGAAGCTTTCTTT.

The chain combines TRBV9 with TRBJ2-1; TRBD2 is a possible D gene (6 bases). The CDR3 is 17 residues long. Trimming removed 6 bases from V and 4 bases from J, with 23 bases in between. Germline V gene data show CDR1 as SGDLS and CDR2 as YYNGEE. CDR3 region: CASTREVAAGPYNEQFF. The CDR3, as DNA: TGTGCCAGCACTCGAGAGGTCGCGGCGGGGCCTTACAATGAGCAGTTCTTC.

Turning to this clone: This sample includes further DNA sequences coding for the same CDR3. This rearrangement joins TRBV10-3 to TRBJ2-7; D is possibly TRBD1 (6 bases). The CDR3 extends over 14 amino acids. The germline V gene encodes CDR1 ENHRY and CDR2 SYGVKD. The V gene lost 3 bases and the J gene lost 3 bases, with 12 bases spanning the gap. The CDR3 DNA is TGTGCCATCAGTGACGGGACAACTCGCTACGAGCAGTACTTC. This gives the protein CAISDGTTRYEQYF.

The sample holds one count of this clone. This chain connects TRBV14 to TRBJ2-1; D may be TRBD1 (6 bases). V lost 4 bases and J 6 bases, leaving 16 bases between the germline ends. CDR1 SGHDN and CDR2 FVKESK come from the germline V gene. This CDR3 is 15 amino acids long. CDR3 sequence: CASSRIIWGLNEQFF. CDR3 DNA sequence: TGTGCCAGCAGCCGAATCATTTGGGGGCTCAATGAGCAGTTCTTC.

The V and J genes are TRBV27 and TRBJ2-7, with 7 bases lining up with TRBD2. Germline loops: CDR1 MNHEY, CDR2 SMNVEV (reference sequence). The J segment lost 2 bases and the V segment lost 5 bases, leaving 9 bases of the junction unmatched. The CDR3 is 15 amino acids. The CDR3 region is CASSPSGSGTYEQYF. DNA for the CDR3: TGTGCCAGCAGTCCTTCCGGAAGCGGGACCTACGAGCAGTACTTC.

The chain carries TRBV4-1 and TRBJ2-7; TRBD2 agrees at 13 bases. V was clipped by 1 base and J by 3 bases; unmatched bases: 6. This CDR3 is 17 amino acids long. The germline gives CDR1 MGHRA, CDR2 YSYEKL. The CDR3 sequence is CASSQVAGTSGIYEQYF. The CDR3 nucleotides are TGCGCCAGCAGCCAAGTAGCCGGGACTAGCGGGATCTACGAGCAGTACTTC.